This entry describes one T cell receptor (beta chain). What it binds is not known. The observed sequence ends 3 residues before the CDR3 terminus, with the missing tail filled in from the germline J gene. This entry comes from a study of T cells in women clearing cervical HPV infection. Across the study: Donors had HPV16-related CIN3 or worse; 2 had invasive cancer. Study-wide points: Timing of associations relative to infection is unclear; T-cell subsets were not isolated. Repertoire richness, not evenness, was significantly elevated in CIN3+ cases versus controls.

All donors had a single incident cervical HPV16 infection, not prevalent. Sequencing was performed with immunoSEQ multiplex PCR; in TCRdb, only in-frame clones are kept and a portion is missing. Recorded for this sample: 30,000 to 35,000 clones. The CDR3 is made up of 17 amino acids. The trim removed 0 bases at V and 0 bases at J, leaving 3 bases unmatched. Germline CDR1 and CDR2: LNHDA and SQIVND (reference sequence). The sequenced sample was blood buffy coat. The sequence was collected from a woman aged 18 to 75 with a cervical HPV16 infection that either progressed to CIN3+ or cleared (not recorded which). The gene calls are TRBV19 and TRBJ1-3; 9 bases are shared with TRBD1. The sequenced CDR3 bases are TGTGCCAGTAGTATAGAAACAGGGGGCCACTCTGGAAACACC. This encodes CASSIETGGHSGNT. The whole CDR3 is CASSIETGGHSGNTIYF.